Each of the 22 T cell receptor beta chains below was sequenced from the same sample in a study of PD-1 blockade in classical Hodgkin lymphoma. No patient escaped relapse after autologous stem cell transplantation, and brentuximab vedotin exposure varied. Purified CD4+ T cells were obtained from thawed PBMCs through magnetic negative selection. TCRdb's copy holds only in-frame clones and misses some; the assay was immunoSEQ multiplex PCR. The top ten clones hold 0.2% to 0.3% of a sample with 30,000 to 40,000 clones, over 75% of them seen once. Here the sequenced sample was CD4+ T cells from blood, taken at baseline. These receptors were taken from a human donor with classical Hodgkin lymphoma.

The V gene is TRBV5-1, the J gene TRBJ2-3, with a weak D call TRBD1 (6 bases). The CDR3 length is 14 residues. The germline gives CDR1 SGHRS, CDR2 YFSETQ. Trimming pared 4 bases from V and 9 bases from J, leaving 18 bases between. In nucleotides, the CDR3 is TGCGCCAGCAGCGCGTACAGGGAACCGTCAACGCAGTATTTT. Encoded protein: CASSAYREPSTQYF.

The genes are TRBV4-1 and TRBJ1-1; TRBD1 matches 7 bases. The CDR3 has 19 residues. Germline loops: CDR1 MGHRA, CDR2 YSYEKL. Trimming at V came to 4 bases and at J to 3 bases, leaving 20 bases not matched to a gene. CDR3: CASSPGSAGQLSRDTEAFF. The CDR3, as DNA: TGCGCCAGCAGCCCAGGGTCGGCGGGACAGCTCTCTCGGGACACTGAAGCTTTCTTT.

The chain links TRBV4-1 to TRBJ2-3; 14 bases agree with TRBD2. Germline CDR1 reads MGHRA; CDR2 reads YSYEKL. V lost 0 bases to trimming and J lost 3 bases; unmatched junction nucleotides: 2. This CDR3 region has 17 residues. The CDR3 spells CASSQETSGRGTDTQYF. CDR3 coding DNA: TGCGCCAGCAGCCAAGAGACTAGCGGGAGGGGAACAGATACGCAGTATTTT.

The chain carries TRBV19 and TRBJ1-1; 7 positions match TRBD1. V lost 2 bases and J lost 4; bases outside the gene matches: 4. Germline CDR1 and CDR2: LNHDA and SQIVND (reference sequence). CDR3 length: 14 amino acids. The CDR3 DNA reads as TGTGCCAGTAGTATAACAGGGGATTCCACTGAAGCTTTCTTT. Its protein product is CASSITGDSTEAFF.

The chain couples TRBV11-3 to TRBJ2-7; tentative D call: TRBD1 (6 bases). This CDR3 has 15 residues. The germline V and J ends were trimmed by 0 bases and 0 bases, with 9 bases remaining between them. CDR1 and CDR2 (germline): SGHNT, YENEEA. The CDR3 loop is CASSLETGSSYEQYF. CDR3 DNA sequence: TGTGCCAGCAGCTTAGAGACAGGTAGCTCCTACGAGCAGTACTTC.

This clone was observed a single time. The chain carries TRBV6-5 and TRBJ2-1, with D maybe TRBD2 (6 bases). Germline V CDR1 and CDR2: MNHEY, SVGAGI. CDR3 size: 14 residues. V lost 0 bases and J lost 4, with 7 bases in between. The CDR3 protein is CASSYSGGYNEQFF. CDR3 sequence (DNA): TGTGCCAGCAGTTACTCCGGGGGTTACAATGAGCAGTTCTTC.

The chain links TRBV28 to TRBJ2-1; D remains ambiguous. Germline assignment: CDR1 MDHEN and CDR2 SYDVKM. The CDR3 loop spans 16 amino acids. Trimming pared 8 bases from V and 0 bases from J, leaving 17 bases between. The CDR3 sequence: CASQPMVRSSYNEQFF. For the CDR3, the DNA is TGTGCCAGCCAACCCATGGTTAGGAGCTCCTACAATGAGCAGTTCTTC.

This rearrangement joins TRBV6-4 to TRBJ1-4; 9 bases map to TRBD1. This CDR3 is 14 amino acids long. The junction had 7 bases not matched to a gene; V was cut back by 6 bases and J by 8 bases. Germline V gene sequence: CDR1 MRHNA, CDR2 SNTAGT. CDR3 residues: CASRRDRVREKLFF. The CDR3 DNA reads TGTGCCAGCAGGCGGGACAGGGTGAGGGAAAAACTGTTTTTT.

V is TRBV11-2 and J is TRBJ1-1; a weak D match, TRBD1 (5 bases). Trimming took off 4 bases at V and 3 bases at J, with 15 bases between the two ends. CDR3 length equals 15 residues. The germline V gene has CDR1 SGHAT and CDR2 FQNNGV. The CDR3 sequence: CASSSGWDRDTEAFF. The CDR3 DNA is TGTGCCAGCAGCTCTGGATGGGACCGGGACACTGAAGCTTTCTTT.

The table lists this clone with a count of one. This chain joins TRBV5-5 and TRBJ1-2; possible D gene TRBD1, 6 bases. There are 13 residues in the CDR3. V lost 2 bases and J lost 4, with 9 bases in between. From germline, CDR1 is SGHKS and CDR2 YYEKEE (reference sequence). The CDR3 region has the DNA TGTGCCAGCAGCTTTGAGGGGGTCTATGGCTACACCTTC. It codes for CASSFEGVYGYTF.

The count of this clone is one. This sequence joins TRBV6-6 and TRBJ1-1, with D hard to call. The germline V and J ends were trimmed by 4 bases and 6 bases, with 9 bases remaining between them. The germline V gene encodes CDR1 MNHNY and CDR2 SVGAGI (reference sequence). The CDR3 is made up of 12 amino acids. The CDR3, as DNA: TGTGCCAGCAGTTCGGTTGGCGCTGAAGCTTTCTTT. Protein: CASSSVGAEAFF.

The chain recombines TRBV19 with TRBJ2-5; 12 bases fit TRBD2. CDR3 length: 16 amino acids. With 5 bases clipped from V and 1 base from J, the junction kept 5 bases outside the gene matches. CDR1 LNHDA and CDR2 SQIVND come from the germline V gene (reference sequence). The CDR3 region has the DNA TGTGCCAGTAGTGATCAGGGACTAGCGGGCCAAGAGACCCAGTACTTC. It is translated as CASSDQGLAGQETQYF.

The CDR3 loop reads CASSPGGGRINNEQFF. The CDR3 DNA is TGTGCCAGCAGTCCCGGTGGGGGGAGGATAAACAATGAGCAGTTCTTC. J is TRBJ2-1 and V is TRBV27; tentative D call: TRBD2 (6 bases). V was pared by 5 bases and J by 5 bases, with 19 bases between. CDR3 length: 16 residues. CDR1 and CDR2 (germline): MNHEY, SMNVEV (reference sequence).

This chain uses TRBV4-1 with TRBJ2-1; 14 bases line up with TRBD2. CDR3 length: 15 amino acids. Germline assignment: CDR1 MGHRA and CDR2 YSYEKL. V shed 4 bases and J 6 bases; nucleotides not matched to a gene: 2. In DNA form, the CDR3 reads TGCGCCAGCAGCCCGGGACTAGCGGGAGTCAATGAGCAGTTCTTC. This codes for CASSPGLAGVNEQFF.

The rearrangement uses TRBV10-3 and TRBJ2-2; D assignment may be TRBD1 or TRBD2 (5 bases each). Trimming pared 4 bases from V and 4 bases from J, leaving 7 bases between. From germline, CDR1 is ENHRY and CDR2 SYGVKD. This CDR3 has 13 amino acids. This CDR3 reads CAISGGGTGELFF. In DNA, the CDR3 is TGTGCCATCAGTGGTGGGGGCACCGGGGAGCTGTTTTTT.

The chain couples TRBV7-9 to TRBJ2-5, with TRBD1 as a possible D gene (5 bases). Germline V gives CDR1 SEHNR, CDR2 FQNEAQ (reference sequence). The V end was cut by 10 bases, the J end by 2 bases, with 23 bases between. The CDR3 has 16 amino acids. DNA for the CDR3: TGTGCCACCTACGCGTCGAAACGGACATTTCAAGAGACCCAGTACTTC. This translates into CATYASKRTFQETQYF.

The J gene is TRBJ1-2, the V gene TRBV7-9; 8 nucleotides line up with TRBD1. The CDR3 is 15 amino acids. Germline assignment: CDR1 SEHNR and CDR2 FQNEAQ (reference sequence). The junction had 4 bases not matched to a gene; V was cut back by 4 bases and J by 0 bases. CDR3 DNA: TGTGCCAGCAGCTCCGGGACAGGAGCTAACTATGGCTACACCTTC. This codes for CASSSGTGANYGYTF.

The chain combines TRBV10-3 with TRBJ2-5, with D perhaps TRBD1 or TRBD2 (6 bases each). Germline loops: CDR1 ENHRY, CDR2 SYGVKD. The CDR3 spans 16 residues. V dropped 3 bases and J dropped 2 bases, with 16 bases sitting between them. The CDR3, as DNA: TGTGCCATCAGTGACCAGTACGGGGGCTTACAAGAGACCCAGTACTTC. It translates to CAISDQYGGLQETQYF.

This clone was seen once. The CDR3 is CASSGTSGRGEQYF. CDR3 sequence (DNA): TGTGCCAGCAGTGGGACTAGCGGGAGAGGGGAGCAGTACTTC. The chain couples TRBV9 to TRBJ2-7, with 14 bases identical to TRBD2. The germline CDR1 and CDR2 sequences are SGDLS and YYNGEE. This CDR3 has 14 amino acids. Losses at the gene ends were 5 bases for V and 7 bases for J; bases not matched to a gene: 5.

This chain connects TRBV7-8 to TRBJ2-7, with D tentatively TRBD1 (6 bases). The V end was cut by 1 base, the J end by 2 bases, with 12 bases between. Germline V lookup: CDR1 SGHVS, CDR2 FQNEAQ. The CDR3 has 15 amino acids. In DNA form, the CDR3 reads TGTGCCAGCAGCTTAGGGACAGATGGAACCTACGAGCAGTACTTC. Its protein product is CASSLGTDGTYEQYF.

V and J are TRBV11-2 and TRBJ2-7, with D perhaps being TRBD1 or TRBD2 (5 bases each). The germline V gene encodes CDR1 SGHAT and CDR2 FQNNGV. The CDR3 runs to 12 residues. V gave up 2 bases and J gave up 5 bases, with 7 bases separating them. CDR3 residues: CASSLSGHEQYF. CDR3 in DNA: TGTGCCAGCAGCTTATCGGGACACGAGCAGTACTTC.

CDR3 bases: TGTGCCAGCAGCCAATCGGCTAGCGGTCAATACAATGAGCAGTTCTTC. It specifies CASSQSASGQYNEQFF. This chain connects TRBV4-2 to TRBJ2-1; 7 bases map to TRBD2. The V gene's germline CDR1 is LGHNA and CDR2 YNFKEQ. V lost 2 bases to trimming and J lost 4 bases; unmatched junction nucleotides: 8. The CDR3 totals 16 residues.